This entry describes one T cell receptor (beta chain). Antigen: not known. The CDR3 spans 15 residues. Germline lookup yields CDR1 SGDLS and CDR2 YYNGEE. The V and J ends lost 4 bases and 6 bases, in that order; junction bases with no gene match: 11. The data were taken from a study of beta chain features in type 1 diabetes. Study-wide results and limits: Type 1 diabetes patients had moderately but significantly shorter TCRB CDR3s in all four CD4+ subsets. Sequencing used cDNA, and cells with high TCR expression could therefore be over-represented.

CD4+ cells of the naive, central memory, regulatory and stem cell-like memory types were sorted via CD45RO/CCR7/CD25/CD127/CD95/CD27. TCRB transcripts that were expressed got sequenced, as all of the isolated RNA had been reverse transcribed. Assay: immunoSEQ multiplex PCR; the TCRdb copy retains only in-frame clones and omits some. The sample holds hundreds of thousands of clones, less than 15% seen once. The specimen sequenced was central memory CD4+ T cells from blood. The sequence came from a man aged 25 to 40 in good health. The chain is built from TRBV9 and TRBJ1-1, with 8 bases aligning to TRBD1. The CDR3 is CASSPSGQGAAEAFF. The CDR3 bases are TGTGCCAGCAGCCCATCCGGGCAGGGGGCGGCTGAAGCTTTCTTT.